This T cell receptor beta chain was captured by sequencing in a study of blood T cell repertoires in COVID-19. Germline CDR1 is WSHSY and CDR2 is SAAADI. CDR3 size: 12 residues. With 8 bases clipped from V and 7 bases from J, the junction kept 5 bases outside the gene matches. In the original workflow: Reference gene primer amplification gave nucleated cell count estimates. Sequencing was performed with immunoSEQ multiplex PCR; in TCRdb, only in-frame clones are kept and a portion is missing. From that table come the V and J calls and clone size; the DNA was used to work out D and trimming. The table lists 150,000 to 200,000 clones, approximately 87% of them singletons. Seattle-derived patients entered the study during active infection and were followed longitudinally.

This clonotype originated in a woman in her sixties with COVID-19, enrolled during active disease. J is TRBJ2-1 and V is TRBV10-2, with 7 bases identical to TRBD2. Source material: peripheral blood. In nucleotides, the CDR3 is TGCGCCAGCGGGAGGGAGGGTAATGAGCAGTTCTTC. It encodes CASGREGNEQFF.